The clone carrying this T cell receptor (beta chain) has ten or more counts. The library was built for alpha chains, so this beta chain is an off-target read and its size means little. A single record per CDR3 protein comes from TCRdb applying MiXCR to the 5' RACE reads. The data show about 10,000 distinct CDR3 sequences, with about 3.7% seen just once and under 60% held by the top ten. The data are from a study of spatial heterogeneity in lung cancer. Background on the study: Each distinct TCR and UMI combination averaged more than ten appearances in raw reads.

Time point indicated: sample taken at primary tumor resection. In each case, whole RNA from tumor, nontumor lung or frozen PBMC was sequenced unsorted. Germline CDR1 and CDR2: DFQATT and SNEGSKA (reference sequence). Trimming stripped 8 bases from V and 1 base from J, with 8 bases between. The CDR3 covers 11 residues. The source material was PBMCs, sampled at surgery. The chain carries TRBV20-1 and TRBJ2-5, with D perhaps matching TRBD2 (5 bases). This TCR derives from a female donor with early-stage non-small cell lung cancer. CDR3 amino acids: CSSDFQETQYF. In DNA, the CDR3 is TGCAGTTCGGACTTCCAAGAGACCCAGTACTTC.